This entry features one TCR beta chain sequence. This sample includes further DNA sequences coding for the same CDR3. This record comes from a study of shared clonotypes between healthy human individuals. The overall study: Per-donor plates numbered three CD4 naive, three CD4 memory, two CD8 naive and one CD8 memory.

CD8 cells classed as naive were CD45RO-negative and positively selected for CCR7, excluding terminally differentiated effector memory CD45RA+ cells. Donation came from healthy HIV-negative adults that had no recent acute infections or vaccinations. The assay was immunoSEQ multiplex PCR, and TCRdb's table has in-frame clones only and misses some. The table records about 2.1 million clones, 85% to 95% of them present only once. Specimen: naive CD8+ T cells from PBMCs. The sequence was obtained from a man aged 18 to 30 in good health. Some clones in this sample may be carry-over from other donors' samples.

The CDR3 sequence is CASSPWDSSYEQYF. As DNA, the CDR3 is TGTGCCAGCAGCCCGTGGGACAGCTCCTACGAGCAGTACTTC. This chain links TRBV9 with TRBJ2-7, with 7 bases fitting TRBD1. CDR1 SGDLS and CDR2 YYNGEE come from the germline V gene. This CDR3 comprises 14 residues. V was clipped by 4 bases and J by 0 bases; unmatched bases: 4.